The 7 T cell receptor beta chains below all came from one sample that was sequenced in a study of cytomegalovirus exposure and HLA in healthy donors. The PCR was carried out with 60 Vbeta primers and 13 Jbeta primers. Measured with immunoSEQ multiplex PCR; TCRdb has only the in-frame clones, and not every one. The sample holds around 67,000 clones, roughly two thirds seen once. The source material was PBMCs. All receptors derive from a woman in her thirties in good health and CMV-seronegative.

The rearrangement joins TRBV5-5 to TRBJ1-2; 9 nucleotides align to TRBD1. Trimming removed 4 bases from V and 8 bases from J; junction bases left unmatched: 9. The CDR3 is made up of 14 amino acids. Germline V gives CDR1 SGHKS, CDR2 YYEKEE (reference sequence). The CDR3 DNA reads TGTGCCAGCAGCCACGGGACAGGGACGTGGGGCTACACCTTC. Translation gives CASSHGTGTWGYTF.

The V gene is TRBV7-2, the J gene TRBJ2-1; D remains ambiguous. With 3 bases removed from V and 8 bases from J, the gap between germline ends came to 5 bases. Germline V lookup: CDR1 SGHTA, CDR2 FQGNSA. The CDR3 has 11 amino acids. CDR3 in amino acids: CASSFRDEQFF. Here the CDR3 DNA reads TGTGCCAGCAGCTTTAGAGATGAGCAGTTCTTC.

A remark on this clone: The junction departs from the called germline gene at one end, perhaps through a read error. The V gene is TRBV6-5, the J gene TRBJ2-7; TRBD1 matches 9 bases. Germline V gives CDR1 MNHEY, CDR2 SVGAGI. The CDR3 is 14 residues long. CDR3 sequence reads: CASSSKTGGYQQYF. The DNA of the CDR3 is TGTGCCAGCAGTTCCAAAACAGGGGGCTACCAGCAGTACTTC.

The chain carries TRBV15 and TRBJ1-3; D is ambiguous. Trimming took 0 bases from V and 0 from J, leaving 9 bases between them. CDR3 length: 16 residues. The germline V gene encodes CDR1 LNHNV and CDR2 YYDKDF (reference sequence). This CDR3 reads CATSRDYAISGNTIYF. The DNA for the CDR3 is TGTGCCACCAGCAGAGATTATGCGATCTCTGGAAACACCATATATTTT.

This clone was observed a handful of times. The J gene is TRBJ2-5, the V gene TRBV5-1; 11 nucleotides align to TRBD2. The germline CDR1 and CDR2 sequences are SGHRS and YFSETQ. With V trimmed by 3 bases and J by 4 bases, 2 bases remained unmatched. The CDR3 has 14 amino acids. CDR3 sequence reads: CASSSGLAAETQYF. The CDR3 DNA is TGCGCCAGCAGCTCGGGACTAGCGGCAGAGACCCAGTACTTC. Supplemented by reference TRBV5-1 and TRBJ2-5, the full variable domain reads KAGVTQTPRYLIKTRGQQVTLSCSPISGHRSVSWYQQTPGQGLQFLFEYFSETQRNKGNFPGRFSGRQFSNSRSEMNVSTLELGDSALYLCASSSGLAAETQYFGPGTRLLVL.

The V call is TRBV11-3, the J call TRBJ2-3; D is perhaps TRBD2 (7 bases). CDR1 and CDR2 from the germline V gene are SGHNT and YENEEA. The V end was cut by 3 bases, the J end by 2 bases, with 12 bases between. The CDR3 runs to 15 residues. CDR3 DNA: TGTGCCAGCAGCTTCCTGGCGGGGGCCACAGATACGCAGTATTTT. Amino acids: CASSFLAGATDTQYF.

This clone turned up a few times. The chain couples TRBV7-9 to TRBJ2-7; 9 nucleotides agree with TRBD1. The trim removed 6 bases at V and 4 bases at J, leaving 4 bases unmatched. This CDR3 spans 13 amino acids. CDR1 is SEHNR and CDR2 is FQNEAQ in the germline V gene (reference sequence). In nucleotides, the CDR3 is TGTGCCAGCAGGGGACAGGGTACGTACGAGCAGTACTTC. This codes for CASRGQGTYEQYF.